This passage covers 14 T cell receptor beta chains from one sample sequenced in a study of Graves' ophthalmopathy and Graves' hyperthyroidism. From RNA, the CDR3 regions of TCR beta chains were amplified and sequenced. Second-round multiplex PCR came after first-round RT-PCR with HTBI primers. From the multiplex PCR reads, TCRdb called clonotypes with MiXCR, one entry per CDR3 protein. The table includes approximately 480,000 distinct CDR3 sequences, under 15% detected once. Sequences were obtained from blood. All receptors derive from a woman in her 30s with Graves' ophthalmopathy.

This clonotype was picked up many times. This chain links TRBV12-3 or TRBV12-4 with TRBJ1-5, with unresolved D. The CDR3 consists of 14 residues. Trimming took off 3 bases at V and 1 base at J, with 7 bases between the two ends. In DNA form, the CDR3 reads TGTGCCAGCAGTTTCACGAAGAGCAATCAGCCCCAGCATTTT. Residues: CASSFTKSNQPQHF.

This clonotype came up many times. The chain employs TRBV20-1 and TRBJ1-5; 8 bases map to TRBD1. In germline, CDR1 is DFQATT, CDR2 SNEGSKA (reference sequence). The CDR3 is 16 amino acids. With V trimmed by 1 base and J by 4 bases, 9 bases remained unmatched. The CDR3 sequence is CSARVWAGGPNQPQHF. CDR3 in DNA: TGCAGTGCTAGAGTTTGGGCAGGGGGCCCAAATCAGCCCCAGCATTTT.

This clonotype showed up many times. The chain carries TRBV11-1 and TRBJ2-7, with 8 bases aligning to TRBD1. The CDR3 runs to 16 residues. Looked up from germline, CDR1 is SGHAT and CDR2 is FQDESV (reference sequence). V trimming: 1 base; J trimming: 5 bases; junction bases outside the gene matches: 10. The CDR3 DNA is TGTGCCAGCAGCTTAGTCCTCGGGGACAGGTATAACGAGCAGTACTTC. Translated, it gives CASSLVLGDRYNEQYF.

This clonotype was observed many times. V and J are TRBV2 and TRBJ2-5; possibly TRBD2 for D (6 bases). Looked up from germline, CDR1 is SNHLY and CDR2 is FYNNEI. With 0 bases removed from V and 5 bases from J, the gap between germline ends came to 19 bases. This CDR3 spans 17 amino acids. CDR3 loop: CASSEAGGLTRWETQYF. CDR3 in DNA: TGTGCCAGCAGTGAAGCGGGGGGACTGACCCGCTGGGAGACCCAGTACTTC.

Comments on this clonotype: This likely comes from a read error, as the CDR3 has no conserved phenylalanine or tryptophan at its end. The chain links TRBV30 to TRBJ1-2; no clear D. CDR1 is GTSNPN and CDR2 is SVGIG in the germline V gene (reference sequence). The V end was cut by 2 bases, the J end by 0 bases, with 13 bases between. This CDR3 is 15 amino acids long. The CDR3 nucleotides read TGTGCCTGGAGTCCCTCCTACCCATCTAACTATGGCTACACCGTC. This translates into CAWSPSYPSNYGYTV.

This clonotype was picked up many times. This rearrangement joins TRBV28 to TRBJ2-4, with a possible D match to TRBD2 (6 bases). The germline gives CDR1 MDHEN, CDR2 SYDVKM. There are 13 residues in the CDR3. With 3 bases removed from V and 9 bases from J, the gap between germline ends came to 12 bases. CDR3 region: CASSLGPEGIQYF. The CDR3 coding sequence is TGTGCCAGCAGTTTGGGCCCGGAGGGCATTCAGTACTTC.

This rearrangement joins TRBV5-1 to TRBJ2-7; a weak D match, TRBD1 (5 bases). Germline CDR1 SGHRS, CDR2 YFSETQ. CDR3 length equals 12 residues. In DNA form, the CDR3 reads TGCGCCAGCAGCTTGGCAGGGCCAGAGCAGTGGGTG. Protein product: CASSLAGPEQWV.

This clonotype was seen many times. The chain joins TRBV7-7 to TRBJ1-6, with TRBD1 matching 7 bases. The V gene's germline CDR1 is SSHAT and CDR2 FNYEAQ (reference sequence). Germline trimming cut 7 bases from V and 10 bases from J; bases unmatched to any gene: 13. The CDR3 is made up of 15 amino acids. The CDR3 DNA reads TGTGCCAGCAAGCGCGATCCAGGGGGGGACTCACCCCTCCACTTT. Protein product: CASKRDPGGDSPLHF.

This clonotype was seen ten or more times. The V gene is TRBV12-3 or TRBV12-4, the J gene TRBJ2-2; D gene uncertain. The V end lost 7 bases, the J end lost 2 bases, and 17 bases lay between the germline ends. CDR3 length equals 16 residues. For the CDR3, the DNA is TGTGCCAGCAAAACCCTAGGGCAGATAAACACCGGGGAGCTGTTTTTT. Protein sequence: CASKTLGQINTGELFF.

Many counts were recorded for this clonotype. The chain employs TRBV9 and TRBJ2-2; a weak D match, TRBD2 (6 bases). Germline V lookup: CDR1 SGDLS, CDR2 YYNGEE. Trimming removed 3 bases at V and 4 bases at J, with 16 bases between. CDR3 length: 16 amino acids. The CDR3 nucleotides read TGTGCCAGCAGCGCCACCTCGGCGGGACTCACCGGGGAGCTGTTTTTT. It encodes CASSATSAGLTGELFF.

This clonotype was observed a handful of times. This chain links TRBV5-1 with TRBJ1-1, with a tentative D call TRBD1 (6 bases). The germline CDR1 and CDR2 sequences are SGHRS and YFSETQ. The CDR3 sequence is 14 residues long. V was trimmed by 0 bases and J by 3 bases, leaving 9 bases between them. The CDR3, as DNA: TGCGCCAGCAGCTTGGACAGGGAGGACACTGAAGCTTTCTTT. Translating gives CASSLDREDTEAFF.

With respect to this clonotype: Possible read error: a much larger clone is one base away. The chain has TRBV4-1 and TRBJ2-7, with a tentative D call TRBD2 (6 bases). There are 13 residues in the CDR3. CDR1 and CDR2 (germline): MGHRA, YSYEKL. CDR3 sequence: CASSPGLSSERYF. In DNA form, the CDR3 reads TGCGCCAGCAGCCCGGGACTTAGTAGCGAGCGGTACTTC.

This clonotype was detected many times. The chain combines TRBV6-1 with TRBJ1-3, with TRBD1 matching over 7 bases. The CDR3 runs 15 residues. Unmatched junction bases numbered 4, after V lost 5 bases and J lost 0 bases. CDR1 and CDR2 from the germline V gene are MNHNS and SASEGT. CDR3: CASSTGVDSGNTIYF. CDR3 in DNA: TGTGCCAGCAGTACAGGGGTGGACTCTGGAAACACCATATATTTT.

This clonotype was detected a few times. The chain couples TRBV25-1 to TRBJ1-1, with D uncertain. The V gene lost 6 bases and the J gene lost 6 bases, with 20 bases spanning the gap. There are 15 residues in the CDR3. Germline CDR1 and CDR2: MGHDK and SYGVNS. The CDR3 sequence is CASSSSDLIRAEAFF. The CDR3 DNA reads TGTGCCAGCAGCTCATCGGACTTAATCCGGGCTGAAGCTTTCTTT.